These 30 T cell receptor beta chains originate from one sample sequenced in a study of technical replicates of blood from several donors. Measured with immunoSEQ multiplex PCR; TCRdb has only the in-frame clones, and not every one. The sample holds around 73,000 clones, 90% to 95% seen once. The specimen was PBMCs. The source is a human donor in good health. Some clones in this sample may be carry-over from other donors' samples.

The rearrangement joins TRBV2 to TRBJ1-1; D is perhaps TRBD1 (5 bases). Germline V gene sequence: CDR1 SNHLY, CDR2 FYNNEI. The CDR3 is 13 residues long. V lost 5 bases and J 1 base, leaving 8 bases between the germline ends. Written as DNA, the CDR3 is TGTGCCAGCAGTAAACAGGCGAACACTGAAGCTTTCTTT. Translation: CASSKQANTEAFF.

This chain joins TRBV6-5 and TRBJ1-4, with 8 positions matching TRBD1. Germline V gene lookup returns CDR1 MNHEY and CDR2 SVGAGI. The CDR3 runs to 15 residues. The ends lost 0 bases at V and 7 bases at J; junction bases unmatched: 4. CDR3 coding DNA: TGTGCCAGCAGTTACTCTGACAGGGGAGGTGAAAAACTGTTTTTT. It translates to CASSYSDRGGEKLFF.

The V call is TRBV7-2, the J call TRBJ1-1; D remains unclear. Germline CDR1 is SGHTA and CDR2 is FQGNSA. The V end was cut by 3 bases, the J end by 6 bases, with 11 bases between. This CDR3 is built from 13 residues. CDR3 sequence (DNA): TGTGCCAGCAGCTTCGGCGGTAAGGCTGAAGCTTTCTTT. Protein product: CASSFGGKAEAFF.

CDR3 loop: CASRNPRTSGYEQYF. CDR3 DNA: TGTGCCAGCAGAAACCCCAGGACTAGCGGCTACGAGCAGTACTTC. The chain joins TRBV6-6 to TRBJ2-7, with TRBD2 matching over 10 bases. Germline-derived CDR1 and CDR2 are MNHNY and SVGAGI (reference sequence). V lost 6 bases and J lost 3; bases outside the gene matches: 8. The CDR3 loop spans 15 amino acids.

This chain uses TRBV4-3 with TRBJ2-3, with TRBD2 matching over 12 bases. The CDR3 extends over 18 amino acids. The germline CDR1 and CDR2 sequences are LGHNA and YSLEER. V lost 0 bases and J lost 5; bases outside the gene matches: 9. The CDR3 loop reads CASSQEAELAGGGDTQYF. The CDR3 bases are TGCGCCAGCAGCCAAGAGGCCGAACTAGCGGGGGGTGGAGATACGCAGTATTTT.

The J gene is TRBJ1-5, the V gene TRBV30; 7 positions match TRBD1. V trimming: 0 bases; J trimming: 7 bases; junction bases outside the gene matches: 6. CDR1 and CDR2 (germline): GTSNPN, SVGIG (reference sequence). This CDR3 is 14 amino acids long. The CDR3 here is CAWSVLGGAQPQHF. In DNA form, the CDR3 reads TGTGCCTGGAGTGTACTAGGGGGCGCCCAGCCCCAGCATTTT.

The chain links TRBV6-5 to TRBJ2-7; weak D call: TRBD1 (5 bases). V shed 1 base and J shed 4 bases, with 11 bases lying between them. The germline CDR1 and CDR2 sequences are MNHEY and SVGAGI. This CDR3 is built from 14 residues. Here the CDR3 DNA reads TGTGCCAGCAGTTACTTAAGAGCAGGGTACGAGCAGTACTTC. Translating it yields CASSYLRAGYEQYF.

The chain is built from TRBV5-4 and TRBJ1-4; 9 bases align to TRBD1. The CDR3 is 15 residues long. V lost 4 bases, J lost 7 bases, and 8 bases stayed unmatched. Germline V gives CDR1 SGHNT, CDR2 YYREEE (reference sequence). The DNA of the CDR3 is TGTGCCAGCAGCACTCGACAGGGGGAAATTGAAAAACTGTTTTTT. Protein product: CASSTRQGEIEKLFF.

The V call is TRBV7-3, the J call TRBJ2-1, with a possible D match to TRBD1 (5 bases). This CDR3 comprises 14 residues. Trimming pared 3 bases from V and 8 bases from J, leaving 14 bases between. In germline, CDR1 is SGHTA, CDR2 FQGTGA. The CDR3 here is CASSFRAHTDEQFF. The CDR3 DNA reads TGTGCCAGCAGCTTCAGGGCCCACACGGATGAGCAGTTCTTC.

The V and J genes are TRBV4-1 and TRBJ2-1; TRBD2 matches at 7 bases. Germline V gene sequence: CDR1 MGHRA, CDR2 YSYEKL. The trim removed 4 bases at V and 3 bases at J, leaving 0 bases unmatched. The CDR3 contains 13 residues. The CDR3 spells CASSPGGYNEQFF. The CDR3 DNA reads as TGCGCCAGCAGCCCGGGGGGCTACAATGAGCAGTTCTTC.

The sample holds a few counts of this clone. As DNA, the CDR3 is TGTGCCAGCACCTTAGGCGGGGGGGCAGATACGCAGTATTTT. This codes for CASTLGGGADTQYF. The chain combines TRBV6-9 with TRBJ2-3; the match to TRBD2 covers 9 bases. Germline CDR1 is MNHGY and CDR2 is SVAAGI. CDR3 size: 14 residues. V was clipped by 7 bases and J by 4 bases; unmatched bases: 6.

The chain is built from TRBV5-1 and TRBJ2-1, with TRBD2 matching 12 bases. The CDR3 loop spans 19 amino acids. Germline V gives CDR1 SGHRS, CDR2 YFSETQ. V was clipped by 5 bases and J by 0 bases; unmatched bases: 12. CDR3 bases: TGCGCCAGCAGGACTCAACTAGCGGGGGGCCTCAGCTCCTACAATGAGCAGTTCTTC. This encodes CASRTQLAGGLSSYNEQFF.

The genes are TRBV7-3 and TRBJ2-3; D possibly corresponds to TRBD2 (5 bases). In germline, CDR1 is SGHTA, CDR2 FQGTGA. Trimming took 4 bases from V and 0 from J, leaving 8 bases between them. The CDR3 length is 14 residues. In DNA form, the CDR3 reads TGTGCCAGCAGCTCGAGCGGAAGCACAGATACGCAGTATTTT. It encodes CASSSSGSTDTQYF.

V usage is TRBV5-1 and J usage is TRBJ2-3; the match to TRBD2 covers 13 bases. The CDR3 has 16 residues. V shed 2 bases, J shed 5 bases, and the junction held 5 bases outside the gene matches. Germline assignment: CDR1 SGHRS and CDR2 YFSETQ. The CDR3 nucleotides are TGCGCCAGCAGCTTCGGACTAGCGGGGGCGGGAGATACGCAGTATTTT. It translates to CASSFGLAGAGDTQYF.

The table lists this clone with a few counts. This sequence joins TRBV4-3 and TRBJ1-2; no reliable D call. The germline V and J ends were trimmed by 0 bases and 4 bases, with 12 bases remaining between them. This CDR3 region has 15 residues. Germline V CDR1 and CDR2: LGHNA, YSLEER. In DNA, the CDR3 is TGCGCCAGCAGCCAAGATGGAAACAGCCTCTATGGCTACACCTTC. Translation gives CASSQDGNSLYGYTF.

The chain uses TRBV7-2 and TRBJ2-1; tentative D call: TRBD2 (5 bases). The germline V gene has CDR1 SGHTA and CDR2 FQGNSA. Trimming removed 2 bases at V and 7 bases at J, with 24 bases between. The CDR3 sequence is 18 residues long. The CDR3 region is CASSLLSPYTSGRNEQFF. CDR3 bases: TGTGCCAGCAGCTTACTAAGTCCCTATACCTCGGGGAGAAATGAGCAGTTCTTC.

V gene TRBV5-6 combines with J gene TRBJ1-6, with 7 bases fitting TRBD1. Trimming cost V 3 bases and J 10 bases; bases outside gene matches: 10. The CDR3 is 15 residues long. The germline CDR1 and CDR2 sequences are SGHDT and YYEEEE. Written as DNA, the CDR3 is TGTGCCAGCAGCTCGTACAGGGGTGGTAAATCACCCCTCCACTTT. It specifies CASSSYRGGKSPLHF.

The chain combines TRBV10-3 with TRBJ2-5; 7 bases agree with TRBD2. Germline-derived CDR1 and CDR2 are ENHRY and SYGVKD. Losses at the gene ends were 11 bases for V and 2 bases for J; bases not matched to a gene: 14. CDR3 length equals 15 residues. The CDR3 DNA follows: TGTGCCTCTTCCTGGGGGGGGGATCGGCAAGAGACCCAGTACTTC. Its protein is CASSWGGDRQETQYF.

This clone was counted between two and nine times. The chain links TRBV5-1 to TRBJ1-6, with unresolved D. Germline CDR1 is SGHRS and CDR2 is YFSETQ. CDR3 length: 14 residues. V lost 4 bases to trimming and J lost 8 bases, with 13 bases between them. As DNA, the CDR3 is TGCGCCAGCAGCGCGGGAGGCGGGTATTCACCCCTCCACTTT. Protein product: CASSAGGGYSPLHF.

This clone was observed a few times. CDR3 protein: CASSDRSWEKLFF. DNA for the CDR3: TGTGCCAGCTCGGACAGGTCATGGGAAAAACTGTTTTTT. This rearrangement joins TRBV5-6 to TRBJ1-4; 7 nucleotides match TRBD1. CDR1 and CDR2 (germline): SGHDT, YYEEEE. The CDR3 consists of 13 residues. The trim removed 7 bases at V and 8 bases at J, leaving 8 bases unmatched. Combining the CDR3 with reference TRBV5-6 and TRBJ1-4 gives the whole variable domain DAGVTQSPTHLIKTRGQQVTLRCSPKSGHDTVSWYQQALGQGPQFIFQYYEEEERQRGNFPDRFSGHQFPNYSSELNVNALLLGDSALYLCASSDRSWEKLFFGSGTQLSVL.

The genes are TRBV7-7 and TRBJ2-5, with 8 bases lining up with TRBD1. V was pared by 3 bases and J by 9 bases, with 9 bases of the junction left unmatched. This CDR3 comprises 14 residues. Germline loops: CDR1 SSHAT, CDR2 FNYEAQ (reference sequence). In nucleotides, the CDR3 is TGTGCCAGCAGCTTCGGACAGGGTTCCACGGCCCAGTACTTC. This translates into CASSFGQGSTAQYF.

The V gene is TRBV6-5, the J gene TRBJ2-1, with 9 bases that match TRBD1. The ends lost 5 bases at V and 9 bases at J; junction bases unmatched: 8. The CDR3 is 14 amino acids. The V gene's germline CDR1 is MNHEY and CDR2 SVGAGI. CDR3 protein: CASSQGQGVGEQFF. In DNA, the CDR3 is TGTGCCAGCAGTCAGGGACAGGGAGTGGGTGAGCAGTTCTTC.

The chain uses TRBV7-3 and TRBJ2-5; no firm D call. The germline V and J ends were trimmed by 2 bases and 4 bases, with 8 bases remaining between them. The germline gives CDR1 SGHTA, CDR2 FQGTGA. The CDR3 contains 13 residues. Here the CDR3 reads CASSLLGSETQYF. CDR3 sequence (DNA): TGTGCCAGCAGCTTACTGGGCTCAGAGACCCAGTACTTC.

The J gene is TRBJ2-3, the V gene TRBV7-3, with 10 nucleotides matching TRBD2. Trimming at V came to 4 bases and at J to 5 bases, leaving 0 bases not matched to a gene. The CDR3 covers 13 residues. Germline V gives CDR1 SGHTA, CDR2 FQGTGA. The CDR3 reads CASSWTSGDTQYF. The CDR3 coding sequence is TGTGCCAGCAGCTGGACTAGCGGAGATACGCAGTATTTT.

The gene calls are TRBV4-3 and TRBJ2-3; D is possibly TRBD2 (6 bases). Trimming took off 0 bases at V and 9 bases at J, with 10 bases between the two ends. Germline V gene sequence: CDR1 LGHNA, CDR2 YSLEER. The CDR3 sequence is 13 residues long. The CDR3 coding sequence is TGCGCCAGCAGCCAAGATCGGGGGATAACGCAGTATTTT. Amino acid sequence: CASSQDRGITQYF.

This sequence joins TRBV27 and TRBJ1-2; D not resolved. Germline CDR1 MNHEY, CDR2 SMNVEV (reference sequence). V lost 3 bases and J 5 bases, leaving 10 bases between the germline ends. The length of the CDR3 is 13 residues. Here the CDR3 DNA reads TGTGCCAGCAGTTTTGGCCACGGGTATGGCTACACCTTC. This translates into CASSFGHGYGYTF.

The chain employs TRBV7-2 and TRBJ2-1, with D possibly matching TRBD2 (5 bases). CDR3 length equals 15 residues. CDR1 is SGHTA, CDR2 FQGNSA, per germline. V lost 1 base and J lost 6, with 13 bases in between. Here the CDR3 reads CASSLGPAVGNEQFF. The CDR3 region has the DNA TGTGCCAGCAGCTTAGGGCCAGCGGTGGGCAATGAGCAGTTCTTC.

This clone was detected a few times. This sequence joins TRBV7-8 and TRBJ2-7; D might be TRBD2 (5 bases). In germline, CDR1 is SGHVS, CDR2 FQNEAQ. The CDR3 spans 15 residues. Trimming cost V 3 bases and J 3 bases, with 15 bases left between them. DNA for the CDR3: TGTGCCAGCAGCTTCTCGGATAAGCGGAACTACGAGCAGTACTTC. Translated: CASSFSDKRNYEQYF.

The V call is TRBV2, the J call TRBJ1-1; unclear D gene. The CDR3 consists of 13 residues. Germline assignment: CDR1 SNHLY and CDR2 FYNNEI. V was clipped by 4 bases and J by 1 base, with 7 bases between them. CDR3 amino acids: CASSAQPNTEAFF. DNA of the CDR3: TGTGCCAGCAGTGCACAACCGAACACTGAAGCTTTCTTT. The whole variable domain, remainder taken from reference TRBV2 and TRBJ1-1, is EPEVTQTPSHQVTQMGQEVILRCVPISNHLYFYWYRQILGQKVEFLVSFYNNEISEKSEIFDDQFSVERPDGSNFTLKIRSTKLEDSAMYFCASSAQPNTEAFFGQGTRLTVV.

This chain connects TRBV15 to TRBJ2-4, with D tentatively TRBD2 (5 bases). The germline V gene has CDR1 LNHNV and CDR2 YYDKDF (reference sequence). Trimming shortened V by 1 base and J by 0 bases, and 10 bases separated the two germline ends. The CDR3 loop spans 16 amino acids. The CDR3 DNA reads as TGTGCCACCAGCAGAGGAGGGCCGGGAGCCAAAAACATTCAGTACTTC. This gives the protein CATSRGGPGAKNIQYF.